This passage covers 20 T cell receptor beta chains from one sample sequenced in a study of early T cells in non-severe SARS-CoV-2 infection. MiXCR, run by TCRdb on the 5' RACE reads, gives a single entry per CDR3 protein. The sample includes more than 80,000 distinct CDR3 sequences, over 13% of them seen just once. Source material: whole blood. The receptors were gathered from an adult who was a healthcare worker with PCR-confirmed SARS-CoV-2 infection or an uninfected control (not recorded which).

This clonotype showed up just a few times. This sequence joins TRBV5-1 and TRBJ2-1; 11 positions match TRBD2. The germline CDR1 and CDR2 sequences are SGHRS and YFSETQ. The CDR3 is made up of 15 amino acids. Trimming took 7 bases from V and 4 from J; bases not matched to a gene: 7. The CDR3 coding sequence is TGCGCCAGCTGGCTGACTAGCGGGGTTTACAATGAGCAGTTCTTC. Residues: CASWLTSGVYNEQFF.

The J gene is TRBJ1-2, the V gene TRBV6-5, with 8 bases identical to TRBD1. The germline CDR1 and CDR2 sequences are MNHEY and SVGAGI. V was clipped by 2 bases and J by 8 bases; unmatched bases: 4. This CDR3 comprises 13 residues. The CDR3 bases are TGTGCCAGCAGTTACCAGGGGGCGAAGGGCTACACCTTC. As protein: CASSYQGAKGYTF.

This clonotype has a handful of counts. The chain employs TRBV5-4 and TRBJ2-5, with TRBD2 matching 7 bases. CDR3 length equals 14 residues. V dropped 4 bases and J dropped 0; count of bases not matched to a gene: 3. Germline assignment: CDR1 SGHNT and CDR2 YYREEE (reference sequence). The CDR3 is CASSILADQETQYF. CDR3 bases: TGTGCCAGCAGCATCCTAGCGGACCAAGAGACCCAGTACTTC.

V is TRBV3-1 and J is TRBJ1-2; the D is unclear. This CDR3 has 16 amino acids. Trimming removed 4 bases from V and 4 bases from J, with 19 bases in between. Germline CDR1 LGHDT, CDR2 YNNKEL (reference sequence). CDR3 DNA sequence: TGTGCCAGCAGCCTGCTCTCATCAAGGGAAAGCTATGGCTACACCTTC. Its translation: CASSLLSSRESYGYTF.

The chain employs TRBV6-5 and TRBJ2-6; D perhaps matches TRBD1 (5 bases). V lost 5 bases and J 0 bases, leaving 8 bases between the germline ends. CDR3 length: 15 amino acids. Germline V lookup: CDR1 MNHEY, CDR2 SVGAGI. The CDR3 region has the DNA TGTGCCAGCAGTGCAGGGCTCTCTGGGGCCAACGTCCTGACTTTC. Protein product: CASSAGLSGANVLTF.

This chain links TRBV19 with TRBJ2-5; D gene unclear. Germline V gene lookup returns CDR1 LNHDA and CDR2 SQIVND (reference sequence). The CDR3 covers 14 residues. V was trimmed by 3 bases and J by 1 base, leaving 9 bases between them. In DNA, the CDR3 is TGTGCCAGTAGTATTGGCGGCTCCCAAGAGACCCAGTACTTC. It translates to CASSIGGSQETQYF.

This clonotype has just a few counts. This chain joins TRBV27 and TRBJ1-1, with unresolved D. The germline V gene has CDR1 MNHEY and CDR2 SMNVEV (reference sequence). V lost 5 bases to trimming and J lost 4 bases, with 8 bases between them. The CDR3 is 12 residues long. The CDR3 DNA reads as TGTGCCAGCAGTCCCAGCGGCACTGAAGCTTTCTTT. Translated, it gives CASSPSGTEAFF.

The rearrangement links TRBV5-4 to TRBJ2-1; perhaps TRBD1 as D (5 bases). Germline values: CDR1 SGHNT, CDR2 YYREEE (reference sequence). Trimming took off 0 bases at V and 3 bases at J, with 10 bases between the two ends. This CDR3 spans 15 amino acids. The CDR3 bases are TGTGCCAGCAGCTTGGGACAGCTAGTCTACAATGAGCAGTTCTTC. Protein sequence: CASSLGQLVYNEQFF.

In its sample, this clonotype was seen many times. The chain joins TRBV11-2 to TRBJ2-2, with 8 bases fitting TRBD2. With V trimmed by 2 bases and J by 4 bases, 6 bases remained unmatched. CDR1 SGHAT and CDR2 FQNNGV come from the germline V gene. The CDR3 is 16 residues long. DNA of the CDR3: TGTGCCAGCAGCTTAACGGCGGGAGGTGGCACCGGGGAGCTGTTTTTT. Translation: CASSLTAGGGTGELFF.

The rearrangement links TRBV20-1 to TRBJ2-3; no definite D call. Germline CDR1 DFQATT, CDR2 SNEGSKA (reference sequence). Trimming took 7 bases from V and 2 from J, leaving 7 bases between them. The CDR3 is 11 residues long. CDR3 sequence: CSGPFTDTQYF. For the CDR3, the DNA is TGCAGTGGTCCATTCACAGATACGCAGTATTTT.

This clonotype was observed at least ten times. The gene calls are TRBV29-1 and TRBJ1-2; D not certain. CDR3 length equals 13 residues. The V and J ends lost 4 bases and 4 bases respectively, with 13 bases between them. Germline V gene lookup returns CDR1 SQVTM and CDR2 ANQGSEA. CDR3 in DNA: TGCAGCGTTGCACTGGACCGCCGCTATGGCTACACCTTC. This encodes CSVALDRRYGYTF.

This clonotype was observed once. The J gene is TRBJ2-5, the V gene TRBV9; 13 bases agree with TRBD2. Per germline, CDR1 SGDLS and CDR2 YYNGEE. Unmatched junction bases numbered 2, after V lost 2 bases and J lost 4 bases. The CDR3 is made up of 15 amino acids. CDR3 in DNA: TGTGCCAGCAGCGTCGGGACTAGCGGGATAGAGACCCAGTACTTC. It encodes CASSVGTSGIETQYF.

The chain recombines TRBV7-2 with TRBJ2-4; TRBD1 matches 7 bases. After removal of 4 bases from V and 1 base from J, the junction contained 10 bases not matched to a gene. CDR1 is SGHTA and CDR2 is FQGNSA in the germline V gene. The CDR3 is made up of 17 amino acids. Written as DNA, the CDR3 is TGTGCCAGCAGCTCCCCGACAGGGCAAAGGGCCAAAAACATTCAGTACTTC. It specifies CASSSPTGQRAKNIQYF.

This clonotype was detected only a few times. This sequence joins TRBV20-1 and TRBJ2-7, with TRBD2 identical over 11 bases. With V trimmed by 5 bases and J by 4 bases, 7 bases remained unmatched. This CDR3 contains 14 residues. Germline CDR1 and CDR2: DFQATT and SNEGSKA (reference sequence). The CDR3 nucleotides are TGCAGTGCTTCCCCGACTAGCGGGATATACGAGCAGTACTTC. Protein: CSASPTSGIYEQYF.

V and J are TRBV20-1 and TRBJ2-5, with 9 positions matching TRBD2. The CDR3 totals 13 residues. The junction had 3 bases not matched to a gene; V was cut back by 6 bases and J by 1 base. The V gene's germline CDR1 is DFQATT and CDR2 SNEGSKA (reference sequence). The CDR3 nucleotides are TGCAGTGCGATGACTAGCGGCCAAGAGACCCAGTACTTC. It yields the protein CSAMTSGQETQYF.

The chain combines TRBV29-1 with TRBJ2-5; D remains unclear. This CDR3 spans 11 amino acids. CDR1 is SQVTM, CDR2 ANQGSEA, per germline. Trimming pared 3 bases from V and 2 bases from J, leaving 4 bases between. The DNA of the CDR3 is TGCAGCGTTGATTTGCAAGAGACCCAGTACTTC. It specifies CSVDLQETQYF.

This clonotype was recorded only once. The chain uses TRBV20-1 and TRBJ2-1; D might be TRBD2 (6 bases). V lost 6 bases, J lost 6 bases, and 21 bases lay in between. The CDR3 contains 15 residues. The germline V gene has CDR1 DFQATT and CDR2 SNEGSKA (reference sequence). CDR3 nucleotide sequence: TGCAGTGCCGCGGGCCGGGAGTGGGTCCTCAATGAGCAGTTCTTC. Translating it yields CSAAGREWVLNEQFF.

This clonotype was recorded at least ten times. The rearrangement uses TRBV5-1 and TRBJ2-5, with D unresolved. Germline V gives CDR1 SGHRS, CDR2 YFSETQ. The CDR3 is 17 amino acids. V lost 4 bases to trimming and J lost 4 bases, with 23 bases between them. The DNA of the CDR3 is TGCGCCAGCAGCACAAGGTTAGGCGGTCGAACCCCAGAGACCCAGTACTTC. Encoded protein: CASSTRLGGRTPETQYF.

The chain combines TRBV2 with TRBJ2-7; D possibly matches TRBD1 or TRBD2 (5 bases each). V lost 7 bases and J lost 0, with 19 bases in between. The CDR3 covers 16 residues. The V gene's germline CDR1 is SNHLY and CDR2 FYNNEI. CDR3 protein: CASTDPWSGSSYEQYF. The CDR3 nucleotides are TGTGCCAGCACAGACCCCTGGTCAGGGAGCTCCTACGAGCAGTACTTC.

CDR3 nucleotide sequence: TGCAGCGCAACTGACACCTCAGGGCACACTGAAGCTTTCTTT. Its translation: CSATDTSGHTEAFF. The chain uses TRBV29-1 and TRBJ1-1; tentatively, D is TRBD1 (5 bases). V was clipped by 7 bases and J by 3 bases, with 18 bases between them. CDR3 length equals 14 residues. The V gene's germline CDR1 is SQVTM and CDR2 ANQGSEA.